Listed below are T cell receptor beta chains from one sample, sequenced in a study of blood T cells in healthy people across ages. One entry per CDR3 protein, called by TCRdb with MiXCR from the 5' RACE reads. The sample carries about 670,000 distinct CDR3 sequences, less than 45% recorded once. The sample taken for sequencing was blood. These receptors originate from a man older than 75 in good health. Each CDR3 is given with its conserved first and last residue. D genes are given only for firm matches. The listing skips clone size in some rows; elsewhere it reads once, few, many or a size class.

. | TRBJ1-1 | 13 | once | TRBV10-1 | CASRGIGYTEAFF | TGCGCCAGTAGAGGCATCGGATACACTGAAGCTTTCTTT
. | TRBJ1-2 | 12 | many | TRBV7-9 | CASSLIGVGYTF | TGTGCCAGCAGCCTTATAGGGGTCGGCTACACCTTC
. | TRBJ2-5 | 11 | . | TRBV20-1 | CSASRVNEQYF | TGCAGTGCTAGTAGGGTCAATGAGCAGTACTTC
TRBD1 | TRBJ2-1 | 18 | . | TRBV6-1 | CANSLSQGAGYSYNEQFF | TGTGCCAACAGTCTCTCTCAGGGGGCCGGGTACTCCTACAATGAGCAGTTCTTC
TRBD2 | TRBJ2-3 | 13 | . | TRBV12-3/TRBV12-4 | CASVAGGTDTQYF | TGTGCCAGCGTGGCGGGAGGAACAGATACGCAGTATTTT
. | TRBJ2-5 | 13 | few | TRBV4-3 | CASSPRAGETQYF | TGCGCCAGCAGCCCCCGTGCTGGAGAGACCCAGTACTTC
. | TRBJ2-7 | 12 | . | TRBV28 | CASSLIWFEQYF | TGTGCCAGCAGTTTAATTTGGTTCGAGCAGTACTTC
TRBD2 | TRBJ2-1 | 18 | once | TRBV5-1 | CASSPQPGRRDSYNEQFF | TGCGCCAGCAGCCCACAACCCGGGAGGCGGGACTCCTACAATGAGCAGTTCTTC
TRBD1 | TRBJ1-1 | 14 | many | TRBV7-2 | CASPRRDRNTEAFF | TGTGCCAGCCCTCGGAGGGACAGGAACACTGAAGCTTTCTTT
. | TRBJ1-6 | 13 | few | TRBV7-9 | CASSREQDSPLHF | TGTGCCAGCAGCAGGGAGCAAGATTCACCCCTCCACTTT
TRBD1 | TRBJ1-1 | 16 | few | TRBV7-2 | CASSLSGTAMNTEAFF | TGTGCCAGCAGCTTAAGTGGGACAGCGATGAACACTGAAGCTTTCTTT
. | TRBJ2-5 | 14 | . | TRBV21-1 | CASSTWGTQETQYF | TGTGCCAGCAGCACGTGGGGAACGCAAGAGACCCAGTACTTC
. | TRBJ2-1 | 14 | . | TRBV7-8 | CASSLAGAPNEQFF | TGTGCCAGCAGCTTAGCGGGGGCGCCTAATGAGCAGTTCTTC
TRBD2 | TRBJ2-7 | 16 | . | TRBV20-1 | CSARDRRSERGYEQYF | TGCAGTGCTAGAGATCGAAGGAGTGAGCGGGGATACGAGCAGTACTTC
. | TRBJ1-2 | 14 | . | TRBV5-1 | CASSLGSDRYAYTF | TGCGCCAGCAGCTTGGGTTCGGATAGGTATGCCTACACCTTC
. | TRBJ2-4 | 16 | few | TRBV6-5 | CASSWRVRLAKNIQYF | TGTGCCAGCAGTTGGAGAGTTAGACTAGCCAAAAACATTCAGTACTTC
. | TRBJ2-7 | 15 | few | TRBV15 | CATREDLLSSYEQYF | TGTGCCACCAGAGAGGACTTGCTGAGCTCCTACGAGCAGTACTTC
. | TRBJ2-7 | 16 | few | TRBV7-2 | CASSLRASDRSYEQYF | TGTGCCAGCAGCTTAAGGGCTAGCGACCGCTCCTACGAGCAGTACTTC
. | TRBJ2-1 | 14 | . | TRBV5-1 | CASSLGLPTGEQFF | TGCGCCAGCAGCCTGGGACTTCCGACCGGTGAGCAGTTCTTC
TRBD1 | TRBJ2-6 | 18 | few | TRBV11-3 | CASSPGQGRFSGANVLTF | TGTGCCAGCAGCCCTGGACAGGGGAGATTCTCTGGGGCCAACGTCCTGACTTTC
TRBD2 | TRBJ2-1 | 17 | . | TRBV6-2/TRBV6-3 | CASSYKAGGNLYNEQFF | TGTGCCAGCAGTTACAAGGCGGGAGGAAACCTCTACAATGAGCAGTTCTTC
. | TRBJ2-5 | 14 | once | TRBV5-1 | CASSLLFTGTQWYF | TGCGCCAGCAGCTTGCTCTTTACCGGGACCCAGTGGTACTTC
TRBD1 | TRBJ2-7 | 16 | . | TRBV14 | CASSQFRDRGYNEQYF | TGTGCCAGCAGCCAATTCCGGGACAGGGGGTACAATGAGCAGTACTTC